The rows below give T cell receptor beta chains drawn from one sample of a study of prognosis after radiotherapy for stage I lung cancer. TCRdb fed the multiplex PCR reads into MiXCR, producing one record per CDR3 protein. The sample holds about 30,000 distinct CDR3 sequences; around 32% are singletons and the top ten take around 10%. Sample: PBMCs, taken before or after stereotactic body radiation therapy (not recorded which). The source is a donor over 45 with non-small cell lung cancer. Both conserved end residues are trimmed from each CDR3. The order of the fields is V gene, D gene, J gene, CDR3 protein. D genes are given only for firm matches.

TRBV28,NA,TRBJ1-5,ASSLLVGIGQPQH
TRBV19,TRBD1,TRBJ1-2,ASSGQGASYGYT
TRBV5-1,TRBD2,TRBJ2-7,ASSLEAGGIYEQY
TRBV24-1,TRBD2,TRBJ2-3,ATSEGRARTDTQY
TRBV20-1,NA,TRBJ2-7,SARDTTEYEQY
TRBV27,TRBD1,TRBJ1-2,ASSLSGGAYYGYT
TRBV28,NA,TRBJ2-3,ASTRELEGGRGADTQY
TRBV5-1,NA,TRBJ1-5,ASSLEGDGNQPQH
TRBV3-1,TRBD2,TRBJ2-3,ASSKRTSGRDTQY
TRBV7-8,TRBD2,TRBJ2-2,ASSGAGGWTGELF
TRBV6-5,TRBD2,TRBJ2-5,ASSSPRLAAQETQY
TRBV5-1,NA,TRBJ2-1,ASSPGPGELIEQF